The sequence of this TCR beta chain was determined in a study of blood T cell repertoires in COVID-19 (dated by TCRdb to about 2020). Describing the broader study: The collaborator samples originated in the United States, Italy and Spain and spanned the acute and convalescent phases of COVID-19. Sample metadata almost always included a de-identified subject ID, COVID-19 status, age in years and sex. The samples were drawn from two sources: the first 160 participants of the ongoing ImmuneRACE study, and 1,254 subjects contributed by 6 global collaborators. The material from the prospective study consisted of cDNA or gDNA derived from T cells, B-cell-depleted T cells, or PBMCs. A freely available public database, intended as a resource for researchers studying the immune response to SARS-CoV-2, is where the repertoires were released. Subjects who had been exposed to COVID-19, were actively infected with it, or had recovered from it provided the deeply sampled blood TCRbeta repertoires that made up the dataset. Where HLA class I and class II types were available, the types were taken from metadata supplied by the sample provider, not from assay-based typing. The full study reports these points: The amount of clinical and demographic metadata varied by source and participant and was provided uncurated.

Collaborating institutions collected whole blood in K2EDTA tubes following their own protocols. Collaborator samples were shipped for TCRbeta analysis as frozen whole blood, isolated PBMCs, or DNA extracted from either sample type. Comments on this clone: Which antigen it targets is not known. Base-call qualities are not available, and no considerably larger clone is one nucleotide away.

Between the V and J ends, shortened by 6 bases and 6 bases respectively, the junction contains 12 bases. The CDR3 numbers 12 residues from cysteine through phenylalanine. Only the CDR3 part of the read is kept: 36 bases, read in frame from the first base. The germline V gene yields SNHLY for CDR1 and FYNNEI for CDR2. The immunoSEQ Assay, a bias-controlled multiplex PCR, was used to amplify TCRbeta CDR3 regions from genomic DNA. In the source study's methods: Within the assay, amplification of reference gene primers was used to estimate how many nucleated cells each sample contained. To quantify the absolute abundance of each unique TCRbeta CDR3 rearrangement, sequence reads were collapsed and filtered. Productive Simpson clonality was computed per sample as the square root of Simpson's diversity index over productive rearrangements. The table comes from immuneACCESS by way of TCRdb, which keeps in-frame sequences with V and J called. Part of the clones is missing from these tables; in studies checked, under half for an unresolved V gene and the rest for unknown reasons. That table gives V, J and clone size, and the DNA gave D and trimming. The sample data list roughly 170,000 clones, and around 87% of these were observed just once. The ten most abundant clones make up 2.7% of the sample.

The chain joins TRBV2 to TRBJ2-7; too little of a D gene remains to name it. The sequence was obtained from a man between 40 and 49 years old with active or convalescent COVID-19. The sample comprised peripheral blood. The sequence in DNA is TGTGCCAGCAGACGGAGCTACTTCGAGCAGTACTTC. Translated, this is CASRRSYFEQYF. Here the CDR3 is joined to the reference TRBV2 and TRBJ2-7 genes, and the full variable domain is: EPEVTQTPSHQVTQMGQEVILRCVPISNHLYFYWYRQILGQKVEFLVSFYNNEISEKSEIFDDQFSVERPDGSNFTLKIRSTKLEDSAMYFCASRRSYFEQYFGPGTRLTVT.